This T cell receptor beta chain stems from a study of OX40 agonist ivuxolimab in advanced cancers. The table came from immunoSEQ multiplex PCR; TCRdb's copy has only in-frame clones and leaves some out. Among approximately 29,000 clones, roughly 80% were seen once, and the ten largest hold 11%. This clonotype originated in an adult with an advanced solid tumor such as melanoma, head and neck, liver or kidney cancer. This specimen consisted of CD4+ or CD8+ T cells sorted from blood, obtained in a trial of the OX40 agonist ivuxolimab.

The CDR3 spells CASSLAPGQGIVGTQYF. For the CDR3, the DNA is TGCGCCAGCAGCCTCGCACCGGGACAGGGGATTGTGGGTACGCAGTATTTT. V and J are TRBV5-1 and TRBJ2-3; 10 bases fit TRBD1. J lost 8 bases, V lost 4 bases, and 16 bases had no gene match. CDR3 length: 17 amino acids. The germline CDR1 and CDR2 sequences are SGHRS and YFSETQ.